These 6 T cell receptor beta chains originate from one sample sequenced in a study of T cell changes during pregnancy in multiple sclerosis. Libraries were prepared by immunoSEQ multiplex PCR; TCRdb keeps only in-frame clonotypes and omits some of them. This sample has about 48,000 clones, with 85% to 95% found just once. Sequenced here: CD4+ T cells from peripheral blood mononuclear cells, sampled in the first trimester of pregnancy. The receptors originated from a female donor with multiple sclerosis, enrolled in a pregnancy study.

J is TRBJ1-2 and V is TRBV19; a weak D match, TRBD1 (6 bases). Trimming pared 4 bases from V and 6 bases from J, leaving 15 bases between. This CDR3 is 14 amino acids long. CDR1 and CDR2 (germline): LNHDA, SQIVND (reference sequence). The CDR3 loop is CASSTPRTVNGYTF. The CDR3 region has the DNA TGTGCCAGTAGTACTCCCCGGACAGTCAATGGCTACACCTTC.

V gene TRBV29-1 combines with J gene TRBJ2-5; D possibly corresponds to TRBD1 (6 bases). The CDR3 consists of 14 residues. With 5 bases removed from V and 4 bases from J, the gap between germline ends came to 17 bases. CDR1 and CDR2 from the germline V gene are SQVTM and ANQGSEA. CDR3 bases: TGCAGCGTTTCCCTGGGACCCAGGGGAGAGACCCAGTACTTC. It yields the protein CSVSLGPRGETQYF.

In this sample, this clone turned up once. The rearrangement links TRBV29-1 to TRBJ2-7; tentatively, D is TRBD1 (6 bases). CDR1 SQVTM and CDR2 ANQGSEA come from the germline V gene. The CDR3 consists of 16 residues. V was clipped by 1 base and J by 4 bases, with 20 bases between them. CDR3 in amino acids: CSVEASQGPESYEQYF. The CDR3 nucleotides are TGCAGCGTTGAAGCCTCACAGGGACCGGAGTCGTACGAGCAGTACTTC.

The V call is TRBV9, the J call TRBJ1-3; 7 bases align to TRBD1. The CDR3 has 18 residues. V gave up 3 bases and J gave up 0 bases; unmatched junction bases: 12. Germline lookup yields CDR1 SGDLS and CDR2 YYNGEE. The CDR3 bases are TGTGCCAGCAGCGGCCCGGGACAGCCTGAGAGCTCTGGAAACACCATATATTTT. Encoded protein: CASSGPGQPESSGNTIYF.

The chain employs TRBV25-1 and TRBJ1-2; possibly TRBD1 for D (6 bases). This CDR3 spans 12 amino acids. The V and J ends lost 5 bases and 4 bases respectively, with 8 bases between them. Germline V gene sequence: CDR1 MGHDK, CDR2 SYGVNS. CDR3 coding DNA: TGTGCCAGCAGTACAGGGATCTATGGCTACACCTTC. Translating gives CASSTGIYGYTF.

This rearrangement joins TRBV5-1 to TRBJ2-5; no clear D. Between the trimmed V and J ends, which lost 1 base and 4 bases, there was a span of 11 bases. Germline V gene lookup returns CDR1 SGHRS and CDR2 YFSETQ. This CDR3 is built from 14 residues. CDR3 sequence reads: CASSLKTGIETQYF. DNA for the CDR3: TGCGCCAGCAGCTTGAAAACGGGTATAGAGACCCAGTACTTC.